This T cell receptor beta chain was identified during a study of technical replicates of blood from four donors. Deletions cut 2 bases from V and 2 bases from J, with 12 bases between. Germline-derived CDR1 and CDR2 are SGHAT and FQNNGV. This CDR3 spans 15 amino acids. The protocol was immunoSEQ multiplex PCR, while the TCRdb copy is restricted to in-frame clones and leaves out a portion. This table holds about 54,000 clones, less than 95% found once. The receptor was derived from a human donor in good health. The rearrangement uses TRBV11-2 and TRBJ1-2; D gene ambiguous. Sequencing was performed on T cells isolated from PBMCs. CDR3 region: CASSLNEMMNYGYTF. CDR3 DNA sequence: TGTGCCAGCAGCTTAAACGAGATGATGAACTATGGCTACACCTTC.